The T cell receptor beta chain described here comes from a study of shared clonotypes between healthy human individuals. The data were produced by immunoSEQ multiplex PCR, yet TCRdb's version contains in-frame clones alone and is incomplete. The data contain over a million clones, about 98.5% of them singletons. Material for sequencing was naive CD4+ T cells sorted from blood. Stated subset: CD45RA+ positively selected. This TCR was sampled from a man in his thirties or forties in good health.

The CDR3 nucleotides read TGCAGTGCTAGGATTGCGAGTGACTACACCTTC. Translating gives CSARIASDYTF. The chain couples TRBV20-1 to TRBJ1-2, with D uncertain. The CDR3 covers 11 residues. The V and J ends lost 3 bases and 10 bases respectively, with 12 bases between them. Germline V CDR1 and CDR2: DFQATT, SNEGSKA (reference sequence).